This TCR beta chain was observed in a study of healthy donors' naive CD4 and CD8 T cells. Comments on this clonotype: Its antigen is undetermined.

Findings of the study overall: A reported CD4+/CD8+ bias affected most V and J genes in naive cells.

Naive T cells were sorted: CD4+CD8-CD45RO-CD45RA+ for CD4+, CD8+CD4-CD45RA+CD27bright for CD8+. A linear amplification protocol produced the TCR libraries from around 0.55 ug of total RNA. TCRdb passed the reads through MiXCR, listing each CDR3 protein once. The sample holds 150,000 to 200,000 distinct CDR3 sequences, about 76% seen once. Sequenced: naive CD4+ and CD8+ T cells sorted from blood, pooled from several donors. The clonotype originates from a pool of human donors in good health; the sample pools cells from several healthy donors.

Here the CDR3 DNA reads TGTGCCAGCAGTCCTACCGGACAGGGCACAGATACGCAGTATTTT. Residues: CASSPTGQGTDTQYF. The chain links TRBV5-4 to TRBJ2-3; 7 nucleotides match TRBD1. In germline, CDR1 is SGHNT, CDR2 YYREEE (reference sequence). The V gene end was trimmed by 5 bases and the J gene end by 1 base; junction bases not matched to a gene: 7. The CDR3 has 15 residues.